This T cell receptor (beta chain) was sequenced for a study of blood T cell repertoires in COVID-19. Categorization into cohorts depended on clinical history that participants reported. Germline V lookup: CDR1 KGHSH, CDR2 LQKENI. V was shortened by 5 bases and J by 7 bases, with 11 bases between the two germline ends. This CDR3 comprises 12 residues. In the authors' methods: Amplification of reference gene primers was used by the study to estimate nucleated cell counts. Only in-frame clones appear in the TCRdb table, and some are missing; sequencing was by immunoSEQ multiplex PCR. V and J calls and clone size are those listed in that table; D and trimming were worked out from the DNA. The sample records more than 110,000 clones, 86% being singletons.

The V call is TRBV18, the J call TRBJ1-1, with D perhaps matching TRBD1 (6 bases). The TCR sequence derives from a man aged 45-60 years who had recovered from COVID-19. Sequencing input: PBMCs or T cells enriched from blood (not recorded which). In DNA, the CDR3 is TGTGCCAGCTCATTCGACAGGAGTGAAGCTTTCTTT. Protein: CASSFDRSEAFF.